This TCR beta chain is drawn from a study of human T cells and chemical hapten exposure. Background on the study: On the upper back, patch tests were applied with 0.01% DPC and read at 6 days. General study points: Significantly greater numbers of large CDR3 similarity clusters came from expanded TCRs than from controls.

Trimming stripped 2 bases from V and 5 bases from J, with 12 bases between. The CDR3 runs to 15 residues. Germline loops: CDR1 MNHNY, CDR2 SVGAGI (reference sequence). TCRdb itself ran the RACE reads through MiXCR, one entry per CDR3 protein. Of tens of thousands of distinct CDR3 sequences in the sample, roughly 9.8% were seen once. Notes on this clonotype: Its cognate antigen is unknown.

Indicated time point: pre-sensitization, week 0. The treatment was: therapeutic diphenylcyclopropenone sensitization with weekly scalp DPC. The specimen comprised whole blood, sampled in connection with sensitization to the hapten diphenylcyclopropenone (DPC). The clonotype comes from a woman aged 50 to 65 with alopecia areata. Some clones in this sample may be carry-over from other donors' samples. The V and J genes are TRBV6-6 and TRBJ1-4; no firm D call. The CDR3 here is CASSYAPYQNEKLFF. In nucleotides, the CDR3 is TGTGCCAGCAGTTACGCCCCATATCAAAATGAAAAACTGTTTTTT.